The 15 T cell receptor beta chains in this list originate from one sample, sequenced in a study of T-cell memory formation after mild COVID-19. Via MiXCR, TCRdb re-called the 5' RACE reads, giving one row per CDR3 protein. The sample lists roughly 480,000 distinct CDR3 sequences, about 23% seen once, with around 12% in the top ten. Sample: PBMCs or a T cell subset sorted from them (not recorded which). Receptors were obtained from an adult woman who had mild COVID-19 (a few samples of this study predate the infection). Cell type and time point are not known.

V and J are TRBV5-1 and TRBJ1-2, with D hard to call. The V gene's germline CDR1 is SGHRS and CDR2 YFSETQ. The CDR3 is 14 residues long. Trimming removed 4 bases at V and 6 bases at J, with 16 bases between. The CDR3 protein is CASSPWEGPDGYTF. Written as DNA, the CDR3 is TGCGCCAGCAGCCCATGGGAGGGCCCGGATGGCTACACCTTC.

The rearrangement joins TRBV4-1 to TRBJ2-7; D could derive from TRBD1 or TRBD2 (5 bases each). Germline CDR1 MGHRA, CDR2 YSYEKL. CDR3 length: 16 amino acids. Trimming shortened V by 0 bases and J by 3 bases, and 15 bases separated the two germline ends. The CDR3 DNA sequence: TGCGCCAGCAGCCAAGATGGGTCAGGGAGAAGCTACGAGCAGTACTTC. Translation: CASSQDGSGRSYEQYF.

This chain connects TRBV3-1 to TRBJ1-4; maybe TRBD1 (6 bases). Germline CDR1 is LGHDT and CDR2 is YNNKEL (reference sequence). V was pared by 4 bases and J by 7 bases, with 16 bases between. There are 15 residues in the CDR3. CDR3 in amino acids: CASSRESGVAEKLFF. CDR3 DNA sequence: TGTGCCAGCAGCCGAGAATCAGGGGTAGCTGAAAAACTGTTTTTT.

The rearrangement uses TRBV5-1 and TRBJ2-7, with 8 nucleotides matching TRBD1. This CDR3 contains 16 residues. Losses at the gene ends were 5 bases for V and 3 bases for J; bases not matched to a gene: 13. CDR1 is SGHRS and CDR2 is YFSETQ in the germline V gene. This CDR3 is CASRLGVGTGDYEQYF. Written as DNA, the CDR3 is TGCGCCAGCAGGCTTGGGGTTGGGACAGGCGACTACGAGCAGTACTTC.

In its sample, this clonotype was seen a few times. The rearrangement links TRBV12-3 or TRBV12-4 to TRBJ1-1; D not resolved. Trimming removed 0 bases from V and 6 bases from J, with 11 bases in between. The CDR3 spans 14 residues. The CDR3 bases are TGTGCCAGCAGTTTAGCGGGGAGGGAGGCTGAAGCTTTCTTT. It codes for CASSLAGREAEAFF.

This clonotype has a single count. This chain connects TRBV19 to TRBJ2-6; D is uncertain. CDR3 length: 15 amino acids. Germline CDR1 and CDR2: LNHDA and SQIVND (reference sequence). V was trimmed by 3 bases and J by 0 bases, leaving 6 bases between them. CDR3 protein: CASSITHSGANVLTF. CDR3 coding DNA: TGTGCCAGTAGTATTACACACTCTGGGGCCAACGTCCTGACTTTC.

The table lists this clonotype with a few counts. The chain couples TRBV5-1 to TRBJ1-6, with 12 bases matching TRBD1. V lost 6 bases, J lost 7 bases, and 11 bases stayed unmatched. Germline CDR1 and CDR2: SGHRS and YFSETQ. The CDR3 covers 17 residues. The CDR3 here is CASTDLGQGARNSPLHF. The CDR3 coding sequence is TGCGCCAGCACGGATCTGGGACAGGGGGCCCGGAATTCACCCCTCCACTTT.

This clonotype was recorded a few times. The chain links TRBV5-8 to TRBJ1-5; D remains ambiguous. The germline V gene has CDR1 SGHTS and CDR2 YDEGEE. V was pared by 0 bases and J by 0 bases, with 7 bases between. CDR3 length: 15 residues. The CDR3 here is CASSLGSASNQPQHF. The CDR3 nucleotides read TGTGCCAGCAGCTTGGGTAGCGCTAGCAATCAGCCCCAGCATTTT.

The chain links TRBV10-3 to TRBJ2-1; 7 positions agree with TRBD2. Germline CDR1 reads ENHRY; CDR2 reads SYGVKD. Trimming cost V 3 bases and J 4 bases; bases outside gene matches: 6. There are 15 residues in the CDR3. CDR3 amino acids: CAISESSGLYNEQFF. CDR3 nucleotides: TGTGCCATCAGTGAATCTAGCGGCTTGTACAATGAGCAGTTCTTC.

The chain recombines TRBV6-2 or TRBV6-3 with TRBJ2-5; D possibly uses TRBD1 or TRBD2 (5 bases each). This CDR3 has 16 residues. The V gene's germline CDR1 is MNHEY and CDR2 SVGEGT. Trimming removed 2 bases from V and 2 bases from J, with 15 bases in between. The CDR3 nucleotides read TGTGCCAGCAGTTACATGGGACCTAACCCTCAAGAGACCCAGTACTTC. Protein: CASSYMGPNPQETQYF.

This clonotype was recorded a few times. The V and J genes are TRBV19 and TRBJ1-2; D is unresolved. In germline, CDR1 is LNHDA, CDR2 SQIVND (reference sequence). The CDR3 spans 15 residues. V was shortened by 8 bases and J by 0 bases, with 16 bases between the two germline ends. CDR3 DNA: TGTGCCAGTCGTCGAGAGGCCCAAGCTAACTATGGCTACACCTTC. It yields the protein CASRREAQANYGYTF.

For the CDR3, the DNA is TGTGCCAGTAGGGGGACTAGCGGGAGGATCCTTCAAGAGACCCAGTACTTC. It encodes CASRGTSGRILQETQYF. This chain links TRBV19 with TRBJ2-5; TRBD2 aligns across 15 bases. Looked up from germline, CDR1 is LNHDA and CDR2 is SQIVND (reference sequence). The CDR3 totals 17 residues. J was trimmed by 2 bases and V by 6 bases; bases with no gene match: 7.

In this sample, this clonotype turned up a few times. The chain employs TRBV20-1 and TRBJ2-2; D possibly corresponds to TRBD1 (5 bases). Trimming cost V 4 bases and J 3 bases, with 15 bases left between them. The length of the CDR3 is 15 residues. Germline CDR1 DFQATT, CDR2 SNEGSKA (reference sequence). In DNA, the CDR3 is TGCAGTGCTAATAGGCAAGACAGTTACACCGGGGAGCTGTTTTTT. Its translation: CSANRQDSYTGELFF.

The CDR3 coding sequence is TGTGCCAGCAGTCCAAGAGGGACTACCGTAAATGTTGAGCAGTTCTTC. The encoded protein is CASSPRGTTVNVEQFF. This chain connects TRBV12-3 or TRBV12-4 to TRBJ2-1; 7 nucleotides line up with TRBD2. After removal of 5 bases from V and 9 bases from J, the junction contained 16 bases not matched to a gene. There are 16 residues in the CDR3.

This clonotype occurred a few times. The chain combines TRBV6-5 with TRBJ2-1, with D perhaps given as TRBD1 or TRBD2 (5 bases each). The V and J ends lost 2 bases and 16 bases respectively, with 18 bases between them. The CDR3 runs to 13 residues. Germline V gene data show CDR1 as MNHEY and CDR2 as SVGAGI. The CDR3 loop is CASSYPGTADLFF. CDR3 coding DNA: TGTGCCAGCAGTTACCCCGGGACGGCAGATCTATTCTTC.